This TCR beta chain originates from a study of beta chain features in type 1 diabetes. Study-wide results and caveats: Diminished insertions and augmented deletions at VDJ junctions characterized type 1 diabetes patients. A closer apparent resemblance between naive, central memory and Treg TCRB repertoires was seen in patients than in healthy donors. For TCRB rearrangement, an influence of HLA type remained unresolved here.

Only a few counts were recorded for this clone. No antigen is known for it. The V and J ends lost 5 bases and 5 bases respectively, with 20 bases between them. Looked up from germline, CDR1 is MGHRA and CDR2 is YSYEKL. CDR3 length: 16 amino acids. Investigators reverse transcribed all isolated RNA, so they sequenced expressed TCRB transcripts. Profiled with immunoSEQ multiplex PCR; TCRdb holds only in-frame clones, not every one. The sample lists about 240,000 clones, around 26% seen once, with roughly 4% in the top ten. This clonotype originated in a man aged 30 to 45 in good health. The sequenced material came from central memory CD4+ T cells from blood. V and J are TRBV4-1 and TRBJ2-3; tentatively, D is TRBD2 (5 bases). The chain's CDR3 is CASSDRPPPGIDTQYF. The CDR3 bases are TGCGCCAGCAGCGATAGACCGCCGCCGGGGATAGATACGCAGTATTTT.